A selection of T cell receptor beta chains follows, all from one sample in a study of T-cell memory formation after mild COVID-19. A single record per CDR3 protein comes from TCRdb applying MiXCR to the 5' RACE reads. The sample has about 190,000 distinct CDR3 sequences, around 19% seen once. Material for sequencing was PBMCs or a T cell subset sorted from them (not recorded which). Source of these receptors: an adult woman who had mild COVID-19 (a few samples of this study predate the infection). Cell type and time point are not known. Both conserved end residues are part of each CDR3. Each record gives: J gene, V gene, CDR3 protein.

>TRBJ2-5|TRBV7-2
CASSARGSGVKETQYF
>TRBJ1-1|TRBV9
CASSPGGQMNTEAFF
>TRBJ2-3|TRBV11-2
CASSSDGASTDTQYF
>TRBJ2-1|TRBV7-2
CASSFSGSIYNEQFF
>TRBJ2-6|TRBV18
CASSPSTPQYSGANVLTF
>TRBJ2-4|TRBV12-3/TRBV12-4
CASTRTAENIQYF
>TRBJ1-1|TRBV6-6
CASWGGTEAFF
>TRBJ1-1|TRBV20-1
CSARDGQGRNTEAFF
>TRBJ2-7|TRBV5-6
CASTTSQGRRGYEQYF
>TRBJ2-1|TRBV12-3/TRBV12-4
CASSLATRLEQFF
>TRBJ1-1|TRBV7-3
CASSLQGSNTEAFF
>TRBJ2-2|TRBV28
CASSLAGQGVVGELFF
>TRBJ2-5|TRBV11-2
CASRFSGTRGQETQYF
>TRBJ2-7|TRBV18
CASSPSLGNEQYF
>TRBJ2-2|TRBV20-1
CSARLDNTGELFF
>TRBJ1-2|TRBV20-1
CSATTPGQNGYTF
>TRBJ1-6|TRBV11-3
CASSPSPGRSIHF
>TRBJ1-4|TRBV7-9
CASSFSPTGGEKLFF
>TRBJ2-3|TRBV9
CASSVVFDTQYF
>TRBJ1-5|TRBV4-3
CASSQDSDRGNQPQHF
>TRBJ2-7|TRBV12-3/TRBV12-4
CASSPVGVGTVSYEQYF
>TRBJ2-1|TRBV20-1
CSATRQGVNNEQFF
>TRBJ2-1|TRBV29-1
CSVVTAVPYNEQFF
>TRBJ2-3|TRBV29-1
CSVSLDEGTDTQYF
>TRBJ2-1|TRBV5-5
CASSLRTPNEQFF
>TRBJ1-2|TRBV2
CASSVGGTLYGYTF
>TRBJ2-7|TRBV5-1
CASSPAASSYEQYF
>TRBJ2-7|TRBV11-2
CASSFLDRGIRYEQYF
>TRBJ1-2|TRBV20-1
CSLHRGVYYGYTF
>TRBJ2-3|TRBV5-6
CASSFGLETDTQYF
>TRBJ2-2|TRBV7-6
CASSTSGEVNTGELFF
>TRBJ1-6|TRBV20-1
CSVRDAGNSPLHF
>TRBJ2-1|TRBV11-2
CASSPRALRFSYNEQFF
>TRBJ1-5|TRBV3-1
CASSQGGPQHF
>TRBJ1-3|TRBV6-6
CASSPDRSSGNTIYF
>TRBJ2-3|TRBV2
CASSVRGDTQYF
>TRBJ2-7|TRBV6-2/TRBV6-3
CASSYGQGYYEQYF
>TRBJ2-7|TRBV29-1
CSVDLEGHNYEQYF
>TRBJ2-3|TRBV9
CASSAGQGADTQYF
>TRBJ1-1|TRBV2
CASSEQGQGYTEAFF
>TRBJ1-5|TRBV20-1
CSASSGFGNQPQHF
>TRBJ2-7|TRBV6-2/TRBV6-3
CASSTTSRSSYEQYF
>TRBJ2-3|TRBV6-6
CASMWNTDTQYF
>TRBJ2-3|TRBV7-2
CASSLGAGVGTDTQYF
>TRBJ2-1|TRBV9
CASSTRQYNEQFF
>TRBJ1-1|TRBV12-3/TRBV12-4
CASGKTANPGTEAFF
>TRBJ1-2|TRBV6-5
CASSYMGRVWDGYTF
>TRBJ2-2|TRBV5-4
CASSPLGTVNTGELFF
>TRBJ1-1|TRBV10-3
CAIRQQQGTNTEAFF
>TRBJ2-3|TRBV7-9
CASIPQGIADTQYF
>TRBJ1-6|TRBV4-1
CASSQVGRARRGAPSPLHF
>TRBJ2-2|TRBV7-6
CASSSYGQANTGELFF
>TRBJ1-2|TRBV6-1
CASSDVTGGIGYTF
>TRBJ2-1|TRBV12-3/TRBV12-4
CASSPRTSGSNEQFF
>TRBJ1-1|TRBV19
CASSIGFANTEAFF
>TRBJ2-1|TRBV7-6
CASSLEREAWHEQFF
>TRBJ1-6|TRBV7-2
CASSRYTGSYNSPLHF
>TRBJ2-5|TRBV5-1
CASSLSRTEETQYF
>TRBJ2-5|TRBV12-3/TRBV12-4
CASRLRALVETQYF
>TRBJ2-7|TRBV2
CASNYGQTYEQYF